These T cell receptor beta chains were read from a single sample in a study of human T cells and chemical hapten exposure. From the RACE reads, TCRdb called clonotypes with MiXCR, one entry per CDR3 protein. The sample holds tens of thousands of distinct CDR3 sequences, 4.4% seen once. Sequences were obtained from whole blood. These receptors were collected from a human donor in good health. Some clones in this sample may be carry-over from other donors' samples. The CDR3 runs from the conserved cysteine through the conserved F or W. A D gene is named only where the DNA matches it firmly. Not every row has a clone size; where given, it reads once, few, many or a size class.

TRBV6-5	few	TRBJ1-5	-	TGTGCCAGCAGTCGGAGTGTCGGGGGCCTGGGTCAGCCCCAGCATTTT	CASSRSVGGLGQPQHF
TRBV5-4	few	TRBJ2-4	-	TGTGCCAGCAGCGGGGGCATCCCGGCTAACCCCAAAAACATTCAGTACTTC	CASSGGIPANPKNIQYF
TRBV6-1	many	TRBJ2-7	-	TGTGCCAGCACCCAACCGGGACTCGATCTCTACGAGCAGTACTTC	CASTQPGLDLYEQYF
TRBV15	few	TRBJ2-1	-	TGTGCCACCAGCGAGGGTACAGGCTCCTACAATGAGCAGTTCTTC	CATSEGTGSYNEQFF
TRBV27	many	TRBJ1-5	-	TGTGCCAGCAGTATCGGCCATAGCAATCAGCCCCAGCATTTT	CASSIGHSNQPQHF
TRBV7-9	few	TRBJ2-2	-	TGTGCCAGCAGCTTAGGACCCACCGGGGAGCTGTTTTTT	CASSLGPTGELFF
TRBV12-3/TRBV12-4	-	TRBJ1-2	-	TGTGCCAGCAGTTTGGTGGGCTACTATGGCTACACCTTC	CASSLVGYYGYTF
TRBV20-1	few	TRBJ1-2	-	TGCAGTGCTTCTGTAAGGGGTGGGCGACTTAACTATGGCTACACCTTC	CSASVRGGRLNYGYTF
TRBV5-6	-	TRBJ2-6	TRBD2	TGTGCCAGCAGCTTGTTCCCTAGCGGGATGGCTGGGGCCAACGTCCTGACTTTC	CASSLFPSGMAGANVLTF
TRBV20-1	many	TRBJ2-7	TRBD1	TGCAGTGCCGAGCAGGGACAGGGAGGGTACGAGCAGTACTTC	CSAEQGQGGYEQYF
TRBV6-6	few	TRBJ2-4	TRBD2	TGTGCCAGCAGACCCGCCGGACTAGCGGACTCCAAAAACATTCAGTACTTC	CASRPAGLADSKNIQYF
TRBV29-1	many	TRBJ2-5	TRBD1	TGCAGCGTTGAAGGGTCAGGGGGCTGGGAAGAGACCCAGTACTTC	CSVEGSGGWEETQYF
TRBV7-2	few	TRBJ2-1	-	TGTGCCAGCAGCTCTTCAGTGGGGCGAGGTAGAGAGCAGTTCTTC	CASSSSVGRGREQFF
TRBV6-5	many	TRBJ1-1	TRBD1	TGTGCCAGCAGTCCCCAGGGGGCGATTTCTGGAGCTTTCTTT	CASSPQGAISGAFF
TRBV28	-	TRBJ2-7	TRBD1	TGTGCCAGCAGTTCCGGACAGGGGAGAAATTACTTC	CASSSGQGRNYF
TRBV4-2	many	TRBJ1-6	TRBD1	TGTGCCAGCAGCCCCCTGGGACAGGAGGATAATTCACCCCTCCACTTT	CASSPLGQEDNSPLHF
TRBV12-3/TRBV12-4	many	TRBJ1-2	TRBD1	TGTGCCAGCAGTGCCTATTTCAGGGGGTTACCCTTTTACTATGGCTACACCTTC	CASSAYFRGLPFYYGYTF
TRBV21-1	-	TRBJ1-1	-	TGTGCCAGCAGCCCGGGACAGGAGATGAACACTGAAGCTTTCTTT	CASSPGQEMNTEAFF
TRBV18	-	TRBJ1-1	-	TGTGCCAGCTCACCCACGGGGTCCACTGAAGCTTTCTTT	CASSPTGSTEAFF
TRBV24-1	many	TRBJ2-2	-	TGTGCCACCAGAGGAGTCAACACCGGGGAGCTGTTTTTT	CATRGVNTGELFF
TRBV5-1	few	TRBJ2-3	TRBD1	TGCGCCAGCAGCCCCGGGACAGACAACACAGATACGCAGTATTTT	CASSPGTDNTDTQYF
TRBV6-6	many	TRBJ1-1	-	TGTGCCAGCAGTCAGACAGGGAACACTGAAGCTTTCTTT	CASSQTGNTEAFF
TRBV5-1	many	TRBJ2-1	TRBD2	TGCGCCAGCAGCTTGGTGACTAGCGGGAGAAGGAGCAATGAGCAGTTCTTC	CASSLVTSGRRSNEQFF
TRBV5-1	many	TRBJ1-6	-	TGCGCCAGCACCAAAACAGCAAATTCTGATTCACCCCTCCACTTT	CASTKTANSDSPLHF